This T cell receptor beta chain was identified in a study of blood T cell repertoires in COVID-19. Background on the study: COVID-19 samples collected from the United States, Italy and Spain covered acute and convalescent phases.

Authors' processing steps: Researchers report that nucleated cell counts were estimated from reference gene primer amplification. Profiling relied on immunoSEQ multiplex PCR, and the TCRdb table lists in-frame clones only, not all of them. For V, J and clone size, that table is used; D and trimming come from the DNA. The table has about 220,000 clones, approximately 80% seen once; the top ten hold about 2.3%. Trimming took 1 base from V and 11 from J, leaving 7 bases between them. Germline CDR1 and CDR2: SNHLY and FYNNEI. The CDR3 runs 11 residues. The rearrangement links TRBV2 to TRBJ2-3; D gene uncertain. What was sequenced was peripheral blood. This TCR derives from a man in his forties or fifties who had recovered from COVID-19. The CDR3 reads CASSEGRRQYF. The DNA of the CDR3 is TGTGCCAGCAGTGAAGGGAGAAGGCAGTATTTT.